This entry lists 7 T cell receptor beta chains sequenced from one sample in a study of blood T cell repertoires in COVID-19. TCRdb's table, derived via immunoSEQ multiplex PCR, lists solely in-frame clones and lacks some. The repertoire has about 73,000 clones, 70% to 80% of them found once; the top ten carry under 3%. The sample comprised peripheral blood. Receptor source: a man aged 70-80 years with COVID-19, enrolled during active disease.

The genes are TRBV28 and TRBJ1-4; possibly TRBD1 for D (5 bases). With 6 bases removed from V and 3 bases from J, the gap between germline ends came to 11 bases. Germline V gene data show CDR1 as MDHEN and CDR2 as SYDVKM. The CDR3 totals 14 residues. CDR3 nucleotides: TGTGCCAGCAGCCGTGGGGGGGCTAATGAAAAACTGTTTTTT. It is translated as CASSRGGANEKLFF.

The sample holds a few counts of this clone. The rearrangement uses TRBV12-3 or TRBV12-4 and TRBJ1-5; D is unresolved. The length of the CDR3 is 13 residues. The V gene lost 0 bases and the J gene lost 6 bases, with 6 bases spanning the gap. The chain's CDR3 is CASSLAPGQPQHF. In DNA form, the CDR3 reads TGTGCCAGCAGTTTAGCGCCGGGTCAGCCCCAGCATTTT.

The chain is built from TRBV7-5 and TRBJ1-2; the DNA was not compared with TRBD1, the D call given in the table. TRBV7-5 is flagged as a pseudogene. The CDR3 has 12 amino acids. This CDR3 is CARSKGHPGYTF. In DNA, the CDR3 is TGTGCCAGAAGCAAAGGACATCCTGGCTACACCTTC.

The rearrangement uses TRBV28 and TRBJ1-1; 7 positions match TRBD1. Looked up from germline, CDR1 is MDHEN and CDR2 is SYDVKM. The V and J ends lost 6 bases and 6 bases, in that order; junction bases with no gene match: 10. This CDR3 spans 14 amino acids. CDR3 DNA: TGTGCCAGCAGCAGAGGACAGGTTCGGGCTGAAGCTTTCTTT. Translated: CASSRGQVRAEAFF.

The chain links TRBV3-1 (or the pseudogene TRBV3-2) to TRBJ1-2; a weak D match, TRBD1 (6 bases). From germline, CDR1 is LGHDT and CDR2 YNNKEL (reference sequence). The germline V and J ends were trimmed by 4 bases and 8 bases, with 14 bases remaining between them. The CDR3 spans 13 residues. CDR3 nucleotide sequence: TGTGCCAGCAGCCTACTGGACAGCCTGGGCTACACCTTC. This encodes CASSLLDSLGYTF.

The gene calls are TRBV19 and TRBJ1-5; D is perhaps TRBD1 (5 bases). Trimming took 7 bases from V and 2 from J, leaving 18 bases between them. The CDR3 has 16 residues. Germline CDR1 reads LNHDA; CDR2 reads SQIVND (reference sequence). The CDR3: CASTEMGGGGNQPQHF. DNA of the CDR3: TGTGCCAGTACCGAAATGGGGGGAGGGGGCAATCAGCCCCAGCATTTT.

The chain is built from TRBV5-1 and TRBJ2-7, with a tentative D call TRBD1 (6 bases). Looked up from germline, CDR1 is SGHRS and CDR2 is YFSETQ. Deletions cut 4 bases from V and 0 bases from J, with 26 bases between. The CDR3 has 19 residues. In DNA, the CDR3 is TGCGCCAGCAGCCTTGGGGATTTGTTTGGGACAAGGAGCTCCTACGAGCAGTACTTC. Residues: CASSLGDLFGTRSSYEQYF.